This paragraph covers one TCR beta chain sequence. Antigen specificity is unknown. The data are from a study of shared clonotypes between healthy human individuals. Study-wide points: Against clonotypes common to all four donors, non-shared ones had lower generation probabilities. Sharing across four donors was highest in naive CD4 (around 5%) and lowest in memory CD8 (around 0.4%).

Subsets obtained from CD4+ cells comprised CD45RA+ naive and CD45RA-negative memory cells. Germline V gives CDR1 KGHSH, CDR2 LQKENI. V gave up 3 bases and J gave up 3 bases; unmatched junction bases: 10. This CDR3 has 17 residues. Using immunoSEQ multiplex PCR, the repertoire was profiled, and TCRdb retains in-frame clones only, with some absent. The sample holds about 2.3 million clones; approximately 95% are singletons and the top ten take about 0.39%. The clonotype comes from a man aged 18-30 years in good health. Some clones in this sample may be carry-over from other donors' samples. Sequencing used naive CD4+ T cells from PBMCs. Subset noted: CD45RA+ positively selected. V usage is TRBV18 and J usage is TRBJ2-5, with 10 bases identical to TRBD1. CDR3 coding DNA: TGTGCCAGCTCACCGCTAAGCCGCGGGACAGGGGAAGAGACCCAGTACTTC. Amino acid sequence: CASSPLSRGTGEETQYF.